This T cell receptor (beta chain) was found in a study of cytomegalovirus exposure and HLA in healthy donors (dated by TCRdb to about 2017). At the level of the whole study: An earlier analysis of roughly 500 of the donors reported 276 Gb of sequence data and around 110 million unique TCR beta sequences from about 200 million T cells. To predict cytomegalovirus infection status, the study brought together high-throughput TCR immunosequencing, statistical association of individual TCRs with disease status, and machine learning. A separate validation cohort of roughly 130 different subjects was used in addition to the approximately 640-subject first cohort. Donor age, sex, ethnicity and CMV serostatus were compiled alongside the repertoire data. Four to six DR-DQ haplotypes were handled as single units for association and clustering, since linkage in the cohort was strong. To decide whether each TCR beta V gene segment behaved as functional or pseudogenic, an earlier analysis of 587 of the donors relied on high-throughput TCR beta sequencing. All discovery cohort repertoires had been generated on a single sequencing platform. Class I and class II HLA loci were covered by the typing at four-digit resolution. The number of typed donors differed by locus: about 629-640 for A, B, C, DRB1 and DQB1; some 500 for DQA1; about 600 for DPA1; and some 450 for DPB1. The study profiled the T cell repertoires of 500 to 800 subjects by immunosequencing and related them to cytomegalovirus serostatus. A later genetic analysis used genome-wide SNP genotypes for about 65% of the 666 donors, treating that subset as a discovery cohort. An early release that covered more than 550 HLA-typed donors contained approximately 300 gigabases of sequencing data and roughly 84 million unique TCR sequences. A later analysis re-examined previously published TCR beta repertoires from 500 to 700 donors and added high-resolution HLA genotyping to investigate patterns of TCR occurrence. Of the 300 to 500 genotyped donors, 80% to 90% were placed in the genetic ancestry cluster associated with self-reported Caucasian donors. The study was designed to test whether signatures of past pathogen exposure could be identified by cataloging public T cell receptors. Rather than using new phenotypic data, the later analysis identified candidate immune exposures from TCR beta sequences and from how often those sequences occurred across donors. Among 300 to 450 genotyped donors of the cohort, an average of approximately 230,000 unique TCR beta nucleotide sequences were sequenced per donor, 15% to 20% of them non-productive. Study-level results and caveats: At a false discovery rate of 0.05, a later analysis linked 15,000 to 20,000 TCR beta sequences to specific HLA alleles. Seventeen rarely observed V segments, including chromosome 9 orphons, were excluded from the earlier analysis of some 590 of the donors because counts were too low. The study gave a list of about 150 TCR beta chains associated with cytomegalovirus. Several of the top co-occurrence clusters appeared to be linked to parvovirus B19, influenza, CMV and Epstein-Barr virus, according to a later analysis. According to a later analysis, TCR association rates differed among HLA loci, with DRB1 alleles showing the most associated TCRs and HLA-C alleles showing the fewest. Presence/absence analyses assumed roughly uniform sequencing depth across donors, an assumption that may not hold. This cohort had only TCR beta chains sequenced, and the lack of alpha or paired-chain data limited which features could be detected. In vitro tests confirmed that a few of the cytomegalovirus-associated TCR beta chains recognize cytomegalovirus antigens. V-gene and J-gene trimming of TCR beta chains was associated with a missense DCLRE1C variant in a later genetic analysis, and the association was replicated in an independent cohort. Broadly in line with IMGT annotations, most TCR beta V segments showed up in productive rearrangements about 87% or about 30% of the time in an earlier analysis of 450 to 600 of the donors. Most TCR sequences were observed very rarely across donors, whereas some public TCRs were present in many individuals. Cytomegalovirus status was reported to be diagnosed by the classifier with high specificity and sensitivity in both the original and validation cohorts. A later analysis found that most CMV-associated TCR beta chains appeared HLA-restricted, with HLA associations seemingly driven largely by CMV exposure. The 87-base-pair reads could not distinguish some IMGT-functional V segments, including TRBV6-2 and TRBV6-3, so those segments were excluded. A group of highly shared sequence variants was considered likely to be a technical artifact of the sequencing pipeline. Because some donors lacked HLA typing at each locus, the association tests relied only on the typed subset. CMV serostatus was the only immune exposure information available for the cohort. In a later analysis, HLA-associated TCR beta chains showed more clonal expansion and lower generation probabilities than non-associated chains that were equally common. The authors suggested that the approach could potentially be generalized to other disease states and immunological phenotypes. When HLA alleles, especially DR and DQ, strongly co-occurred, attributing TCR associations to individual alleles was difficult. Correlated functional status among segregating V segments might reflect linkage disequilibrium, but an unknown experimental factor could not be ruled out. A further reported finding was that TCR beta sequences accurately predicted the HLA-A and HLA-B alleles for most subjects in the first cohort. According to a later genetic analysis, donors in an Asian-associated ancestry cluster had fewer N-insertions in productive TCRs than the approximately 630-donor mean.

A note on this clone: Its antigen remains unidentified. The sample holds no much larger clone one base away, and base qualities are not on file.

The cohort was made up of roughly 670 healthy bone marrow donors. At the time of sampling, all cohort members were nominally healthy, though unrecorded immune exposures were likely present. The donor tested CMV seropositive, placing the donor among the roughly 300 seropositive members of the cohort. A peripheral blood sample was provided by each donor, and peripheral blood mononuclear cells were used for TCR beta sequencing. Genomic DNA extraction from the blood cell samples was performed with the Qiagen DNeasy Blood Extraction Kit. V loses 4 bases at its end and J loses 4 bases; junction bases beyond the gene matches: 11. The CDR3 spans 18 residues, from the cysteine through the phenylalanine. This entry keeps only the CDR3 DNA: 54 bases, framed from base 1. As encoded in the germline V gene, CDR1 is SGHRS while CDR2 is YFSETQ. Library creation used the immunoSEQ multiplex PCR assay. For the multiplex PCR, a mixture combining 60 forward primers for TCR Vbeta segments and 13 reverse primers for TCR Jbeta segments was used. A multiplex PCR assay on genomic DNA amplified the CDR3 region of rearranged TCR beta genes. Amplified TCR beta libraries were sequenced as 87-base-pair reads on the Illumina HiSeq System. The paper's processing steps were these. In a later analysis, tens of millions of unique TCR beta chains were counted across the approximately 670 repertoires, and roughly 11 million of these chains were shared by at least two donors. To remove PCR and sequencing errors, raw reads were error-corrected and collapsed into unique sequences using a nearest-neighbor algorithm that merged closely related sequences. V, D and J gene segments were assigned by aligning CDR3 sequences to IMGT reference sequences. Each retained sequence needed at least a six-nucleotide match to both a V gene segment and a J gene segment. A rearrangement was called productive if the CDR3 had no stop codons and remained in frame with V and J, and every other rearrangement was called non-productive. CDR3 was defined by IMGT convention, running from the second conserved V-encoded cysteine to the conserved J-encoded phenylalanine. Sequences without an unambiguous match to a single V gene segment were excluded from the earlier analysis of almost 600 of the donors. In an earlier analysis of roughly 500 of the donors, V segments were called functional above 56.7% productive rearrangements and were called segregating when the between-donor standard deviation exceeded 5%. To diagnose cytomegalovirus status from the catalog of TCR beta chain sequences, a statistical classification framework was built. V and J gene assignment, in a later analysis, came from comparing TCR nucleotide sequences with IMGT/GENE-DB human TR gene sequences. In a later analysis, CDR3 sequences and most-parsimonious VDJ recombination scenarios were assigned using the TCRdist pipeline. A later analysis defined each TCR beta chain by its CDR3 amino acid sequence plus V-gene family, and excluded reads lacking a unique V-gene family. A later analysis removed nearly 600 highly shared, low-generation-probability nucleotide sequences to deal with suspected cross-contamination and a sequencing artifact. In a later analysis, a clonal expansion index was calculated for each public chain from normalized within-repertoire ranks of inferred template counts. In a later analysis, generation probabilities were computed with a VDJ recombination model fitted to out-of-frame rearrangements, and the resulting probabilities were checked against IGoR. Hypergeometric tests were used in a later analysis to score TCR-TCR, TCR-HLA and TCR-CMV co-occurrence, with a repertoire-size bias correction applied to the TCR pairs. False discovery rates were estimated in a later analysis by permuting HLA or CMV assignments 20 times. In a later analysis, co-occurring TCRs were grouped using DBSCAN, and TCRdist sequence similarity was added for clustering within HLA-allele-positive subsets. For co-occurrence clustering, repertoires with fewer than 30,000 or more than 120,000 public chains were excluded, along with 4 to 6 repertoires with anomalous nucleotide sharing. TCRdb retrieved this table from immuneACCESS and kept in-frame rearrangements only. Not all clones are present; in checked studies, unresolved V genes account for under half, and no reason is known for the remainder. V and J calls and clone size are copied from that table; D and trimming were computed from the DNA. The sample table holds 200,000 or so clones, of which around 64% were seen once. Jointly, the top ten make up 2.6% of the sample.

Here the chain combines TRBV5-1 and TRBJ2-1; 13 middle bases align to TRBD2. The clonotype comes from a man aged 40-49 years in good health and CMV-seropositive. Sequencing was performed on PBMCs. The sequenced DNA is TGCGCCAGCAGCCCTGGACTAGCGGGGGCCCGTTTATACAATGAGCAGTTCTTC. It translates as CASSPGLAGARLYNEQFF.